A selection of T cell receptor beta chains follows, all from one sample in a study of vaccination effects on CD4 cells after COVID-19. This table comes from immunoSEQ multiplex PCR, and its TCRdb copy is limited to in-frame clones, with some not included. The data contain about 21,000 clones, 60% to 75% of them singletons. Their antigens remain unidentified. This sample comprised CD4+ T cells from PBMCs cultured with HCoV-NL63 spike peptides, obtained before COVID-19 vaccination. Source of these receptors: a human donor who received a COVID-19 vaccine. CDR3s include the opening cysteine and the closing phenylalanine or tryptophan. Fields, in order: clone size, J gene, V gene, D gene, CDR3 protein, CDR3 DNA. The D gene is left open where the match is weak. Expanded clones get a size class; other rows say once, few or many, or leave the size out.

>NA|TRBJ2-1|TRBV7-2|TRBD2
CASSLGGVAGVDEQFF
TGTGCCAGCAGCTTAGGTGGAGTAGCGGGAGTAGATGAGCAGTTCTTC
>NA|TRBJ2-7|TRBV28|NA
CASSGDGRAYEQYF
TGTGCCAGCAGCGGCGATGGTCGCGCCTACGAGCAGTACTTC
>NA|TRBJ2-5|TRBV19|NA
CASSIVGISETQYF
TGTGCCAGTAGTATTGTGGGAATTTCGGAGACCCAGTACTTC
>NA|TRBJ2-5|TRBV19|TRBD2
CASSIRLAGNQETQYF
TGTGCCAGTAGTATTAGACTAGCGGGTAACCAAGAGACCCAGTACTTC
>NA|TRBJ1-5|TRBV6-2/TRBV6-3|NA
CASSYVGGGGNQPQHF
TGTGCCAGCAGTTACGTTGGCGGGGGCGGCAATCAGCCCCAGCATTTT
>NA|TRBJ1-3|TRBV18|NA
CASSPNPPGRISGNTIYF
TGTGCCAGCTCACCCAACCCTCCGGGACGAATCTCTGGAAACACCATATATTTT
>few|TRBJ2-1|TRBV12-5|NA
CASGSRVAASDLNEQFF
TGTGCTAGTGGCTCAAGGGTAGCGGCTTCCGACCTGAATGAGCAGTTCTTC
>NA|TRBJ2-6|TRBV19|TRBD1
CASEPTGGGGANVLTF
TGTGCCAGCGAACCGACAGGGGGAGGTGGGGCCAACGTCCTGACTTTC
>few|TRBJ2-7|TRBV4-2|TRBD2
CASSQDVRTSGSVEQYF
TGTGCCAGCAGCCAAGATGTGAGGACTAGCGGGAGCGTCGAGCAGTACTTC
>NA|TRBJ2-1|TRBV12-3/TRBV12-4|NA
CASRRTVSEQFF
TGTGCCAGCAGACGGACAGTGAGCGAGCAGTTCTTC
>NA|TRBJ2-3|TRBV2|NA
CASSTGTTDTQYF
TGTGCCAGCTCCACGGGGACCACAGATACGCAGTATTTT
>NA|TRBJ2-5|TRBV23-1|TRBD1
CASSQLGTGGEETQYF
TGCGCCAGCAGTCAATTAGGGACAGGGGGAGAAGAGACCCAGTACTTC
>few|TRBJ1-6|TRBV28|NA
CASSGNSPLHF
TGTGCCAGCAGTGGTAATTCACCCCTCCACTTT
>once|TRBJ2-3|TRBV2|TRBD2
CASMGLGSDTQYF
TGTGCCAGCATGGGACTAGGTAGCGATACGCAGTATTTT
>NA|TRBJ1-3|TRBV12-3/TRBV12-4|NA
CASSLSRGNTIYF
TGTGCCAGCAGTTTATCCCGGGGAAACACCATATATTTT
>NA|TRBJ2-1|TRBV3-1/TRBV3-2|TRBD2
CASSQSPGLAGPTPYNEQFF
TGTGCCAGCAGCCAGAGTCCGGGGCTAGCGGGACCAACCCCCTACAATGAGCAGTTCTTC
>few|TRBJ1-2|TRBV13|NA
CASSSRGGYTF
TGTGCCAGCAGCTCCCGGGGAGGCTACACCTTC
>NA|TRBJ2-7|TRBV3-1/TRBV3-2|NA
CASSQVYYEQYF
TGTGCCAGCAGCCAAGTTTACTACGAGCAGTACTTC
>few|TRBJ2-7|TRBV5-4|NA
CASSLSLKGEQYF
TGTGCCAGCAGCTTATCCTTGAAGGGCGAGCAGTACTTC
>NA|TRBJ2-2|TRBV6-5|TRBD1
CASNGQGGTGELFF
TGTGCCAGCAACGGACAGGGTGGTACCGGGGAGCTGTTTTTT
>once|TRBJ2-1|TRBV25-1|NA
CASSELGGDNEQFF
TGTGCCAGCAGTGAGTTGGGCGGAGACAATGAGCAGTTCTTC
>NA|TRBJ2-4|TRBV29-1|NA
CSVSLLDIQYF
TGCAGCGTTTCCCTTTTGGACATTCAGTACTTC
>NA|TRBJ2-3|TRBV7-8|NA
CASSPRVSDTQYF
TGTGCCAGCAGCCCTAGAGTCTCAGATACGCAGTATTTT
>NA|TRBJ2-2|TRBV11-2|TRBD1
CASRLGAGGRTGELFF
TGTGCCAGCAGGCTCGGGGCAGGGGGCCGCACCGGGGAGCTGTTTTTT
>NA|TRBJ1-1|TRBV5-8|NA
CASSLKANLNTEAFF
TGTGCCAGCAGCTTGAAGGCCAACCTGAACACTGAAGCTTTCTTT
>few|TRBJ1-2|TRBV18|NA
CASSPKREGGYTF
TGTGCCAGCTCACCAAAGCGGGAAGGCGGCTACACCTTC
>once|TRBJ2-1|TRBV19|TRBD1
CASSIRQGKMGNEQFF
TGTGCCAGTAGTATTCGACAGGGTAAGATGGGCAATGAGCAGTTCTTC
>NA|TRBJ2-5|TRBV4-2|NA
CASSQDYGLPETQYF
TGTGCCAGCAGCCAAGACTATGGGCTACCCGAGACCCAGTACTTC
>NA|TRBJ2-2|TRBV18|TRBD1
CASSPGTGLTGELFF
TGTGCCAGCTCACCCGGGACAGGCCTCACCGGGGAGCTGTTTTTT
>few|TRBJ2-7|TRBV14|TRBD1
CASSQEPGQGFHSGYEQYF
TGTGCCAGCAGCCAAGAGCCGGGACAGGGATTCCATTCCGGGTACGAGCAGTACTTC
>NA|TRBJ1-3|TRBV12-5|NA
CASGLDSPVAGNTIYF
TGTGCTAGTGGTTTGGACAGTCCCGTCGCTGGAAACACCATATATTTT
>NA|TRBJ2-5|TRBV6-1|TRBD1
CASSRQGWETQYF
TGTGCCAGCAGCAGACAGGGGTGGGAGACCCAGTACTTC
>NA|TRBJ2-1|TRBV6-5|NA
CASSPVGPRYNEQFF
TGTGCCAGCAGCCCGGTCGGACCCCGCTACAATGAGCAGTTCTTC
>NA|TRBJ2-3|TRBV14|TRBD2
CASSQGVAGARTDTQYF
TGTGCCAGCAGCCAGGGGGTAGCGGGAGCAAGGACAGATACGCAGTATTTT
>NA|TRBJ1-3|TRBV28|NA
CASSPSGGTNTIYF
TGTGCCAGCAGTCCCTCGGGGGGAACAAACACCATATATTTT
>NA|TRBJ1-6|TRBV4-2|NA
CASSQGWGDSPLHF
TGTGCCAGCAGCCAGGGGTGGGGGGATTCACCCCTCCACTTT
>NA|TRBJ1-6|TRBV30|NA
CAWSPKRAGIRGGIYNSPLHF
TGTGCCTGGAGTCCCAAACGAGCAGGAATCAGGGGAGGGATTTATAATTCACCCCTCCACTTT
>NA|TRBJ1-3|TRBV12-3/TRBV12-4|NA
CASRPLGGNTIYF
TGTGCCAGCAGGCCCCTGGGCGGAAACACCATATATTTT
>NA|TRBJ1-2|TRBV3-1/TRBV3-2|TRBD1
CASSLSGTGKGYTF
TGTGCCAGCAGCCTTTCCGGGACAGGGAAGGGCTACACCTTC
>once|TRBJ1-1|TRBV5-1|TRBD1
CASRVPGQGFEAFF
TGCGCCAGCAGAGTGCCGGGACAGGGGTTTGAAGCTTTCTTT
>NA|TRBJ1-5|TRBV9|TRBD1
CASSVGPGQGNPQHF
TGTGCCAGCAGCGTCGGACCGGGACAGGGCAACCCCCAGCATTTT
>NA|TRBJ1-3|TRBV30|NA
CAWGVENTIYF
TGTGCCTGGGGGGTAGAAAACACCATATATTTT
>NA|TRBJ1-3|TRBV7-6|NA
CASSPPGERGNTIYF
TGTGCCAGCAGCCCCCCGGGAGAAAGGGGAAACACCATATATTTT
>NA|TRBJ2-2|TRBV7-9|NA
CASSAPRQDPNTGELFF
TGTGCCAGCAGCGCACCTCGACAGGACCCGAACACCGGGGAGCTGTTTTTT
>NA|TRBJ2-1|TRBV13|NA
CASSSKGTFNEQFF
TGTGCCAGCAGCTCAAAGGGCACGTTCAATGAGCAGTTCTTC
>NA|TRBJ1-2|TRBV5-5|NA
CASSLRTIDGYTF
TGTGCCAGCAGCTTAAGGACAATCGATGGCTACACCTTC
>few|TRBJ1-1|TRBV7-9|NA
CASSLQLNTEAFF
TGTGCCAGCAGCTTACAGTTGAACACTGAAGCTTTCTTT
>NA|TRBJ2-1|TRBV7-2|NA
CASSLDGGYNYNEQFF
TGTGCCAGCAGCTTAGACGGGGGCTACAACTACAATGAGCAGTTCTTC
>NA|TRBJ1-3|TRBV5-1|NA
CASSLPGGNTIYF
TGCGCCAGCAGCCTCCCCGGTGGAAACACCATATATTTT
>NA|TRBJ1-2|TRBV2|TRBD1
CASSEGQGTDGYTF
TGTGCCAGCAGTGAAGGACAGGGAACGGATGGCTACACCTTC
>once|TRBJ1-1|TRBV3-1/TRBV3-2|NA
CASSLSGGLWTEAFF
TGTGCCAGCAGCCTTTCCGGGGGCTTATGGACTGAAGCTTTCTTT
>NA|TRBJ2-5|TRBV6-6|NA
CASSWSQETQYF
TGTGCCAGCAGTTGGAGCCAAGAGACCCAGTACTTC
>NA|TRBJ1-1|TRBV18|TRBD1
CASSRDRIMNTEAFF
TGTGCCAGCTCAAGGGACAGAATTATGAACACTGAAGCTTTCTTT